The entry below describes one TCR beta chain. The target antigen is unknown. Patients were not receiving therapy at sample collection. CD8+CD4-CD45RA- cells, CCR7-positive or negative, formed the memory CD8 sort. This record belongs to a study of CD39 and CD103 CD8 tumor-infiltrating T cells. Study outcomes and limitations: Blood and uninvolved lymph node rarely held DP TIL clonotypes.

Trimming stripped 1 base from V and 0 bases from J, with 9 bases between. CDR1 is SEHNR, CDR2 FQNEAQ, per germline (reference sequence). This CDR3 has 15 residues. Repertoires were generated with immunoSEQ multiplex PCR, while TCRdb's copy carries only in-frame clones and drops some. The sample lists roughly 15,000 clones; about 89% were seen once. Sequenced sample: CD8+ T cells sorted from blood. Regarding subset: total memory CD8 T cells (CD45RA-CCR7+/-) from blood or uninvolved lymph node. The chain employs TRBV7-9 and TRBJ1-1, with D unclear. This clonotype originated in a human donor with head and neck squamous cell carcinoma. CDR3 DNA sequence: TGTGCCAGCAGCTTAGAGCTGGGGATGAACACTGAAGCTTTCTTT. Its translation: CASSLELGMNTEAFF.